These 13 T cell receptor beta chains were sequenced from one sample in a study of T-cell memory formation after mild COVID-19. TCRdb re-derived calls from the 5' RACE reads in MiXCR, one entry per CDR3 protein. The table includes 250,000 to 350,000 distinct CDR3 sequences, 15% to 20% detected once. The specimen was PBMCs or a T cell subset sorted from them (not recorded which). All receptors come from a man aged 18 to 29 who had mild COVID-19 (a few samples of this study predate the infection). Cell type and time point are not known.

This clonotype was recorded a few times. This sequence joins TRBV10-3 and TRBJ1-6; D gene ambiguous. V was cut by 10 bases and J by 7 bases, with 14 bases left in between. The CDR3 length is 13 residues. Germline lookup yields CDR1 ENHRY and CDR2 SYGVKD. The CDR3 nucleotides are TGTGCCACCCGAGGACCCGGGAATTCACCCCTCCACTTT. Its translation: CATRGPGNSPLHF.

The rearrangement uses TRBV6-5 and TRBJ1-1; TRBD1 agrees at 8 bases. CDR3 size: 13 residues. V lost 5 bases to trimming and J lost 7 bases; unmatched junction nucleotides: 6. Germline V gene data show CDR1 as MNHEY and CDR2 as SVGAGI. CDR3 in amino acids: CASSPLQGDEAFF. CDR3 DNA sequence: TGTGCCAGCAGTCCACTACAGGGGGATGAAGCTTTCTTT.

Many counts were recorded for this clonotype. The chain couples TRBV29-1 to TRBJ2-2, with D hard to call. The CDR3 length is 12 residues. V was trimmed by 7 bases and J by 1 base, leaving 7 bases between them. In germline, CDR1 is SQVTM, CDR2 ANQGSEA. The DNA for the CDR3 is TGCAGCGCCCGTCGGAACACCGGGGAGCTGTTTTTT. It translates to CSARRNTGELFF.

The sample holds a few counts of this clonotype. The chain joins TRBV6-2 or TRBV6-3 to TRBJ2-5, with a possible D match to TRBD2 (6 bases). Germline CDR1 MNHEY, CDR2 SVGEGT. CDR3 length: 15 residues. V was pared by 2 bases and J by 5 bases, with 15 bases between. Written as DNA, the CDR3 is TGTGCCAGCAGTTACGGGACTCGGCTAAGGGAGACCCAGTACTTC. This encodes CASSYGTRLRETQYF.

This clonotype was seen a handful of times. V and J are TRBV4-3 and TRBJ2-5; 14 bases are shared with TRBD2. After removal of 3 bases from V and 5 bases from J, the junction contained 5 bases not matched to a gene. Germline V lookup: CDR1 LGHNA, CDR2 YSLEER. This CDR3 region has 16 residues. Written as DNA, the CDR3 is TGCGCCAGCAGCCACGGACTAGCGGGGGGCCGGGAGACCCAGTACTTC. It encodes CASSHGLAGGRETQYF.

The sample holds a few counts of this clonotype. The rearrangement joins TRBV27 to TRBJ1-5, with no clear D. Trimming pared 2 bases from V and 0 bases from J, leaving 5 bases between. This CDR3 has 14 residues. Germline CDR1 MNHEY, CDR2 SMNVEV (reference sequence). The DNA of the CDR3 is TGTGCCAGCAGTTTAGGTTATAGCAATCAGCCCCAGCATTTT. Translating it yields CASSLGYSNQPQHF.

This chain links TRBV7-9 with TRBJ1-1; D is ambiguous. Trimming took off 4 bases at V and 8 bases at J, with 8 bases between the two ends. Looked up from germline, CDR1 is SEHNR and CDR2 is FQNEAQ (reference sequence). CDR3 length: 11 amino acids. CDR3 coding DNA: TGTGCCAGCAGCTCTAACATAGAAGCTTTCTTT. This gives the protein CASSSNIEAFF.

The table lists this clonotype with a few counts. The chain uses TRBV6-5 and TRBJ1-2; weak D call: TRBD1 (6 bases). V was trimmed by 6 bases and J by 2 bases, leaving 10 bases between them. The CDR3 has 13 amino acids. The germline V gene has CDR1 MNHEY and CDR2 SVGAGI. CDR3 residues: CASSRQANYGYTF. The CDR3, as DNA: TGTGCCAGCAGCAGACAGGCCAACTATGGCTACACCTTC.

This chain joins TRBV7-2 and TRBJ1-5; D remains ambiguous. In germline, CDR1 is SGHTA, CDR2 FQGNSA. The CDR3 runs to 13 residues. V shed 5 bases and J shed 4 bases, with 9 bases lying between them. Here the CDR3 reads CASSATPNQPQHF. The CDR3, as DNA: TGTGCCAGCAGCGCGACCCCGAATCAGCCCCAGCATTTT.

The V and J genes are TRBV9 and TRBJ2-4; possibly TRBD1 or TRBD2 for D (5 bases each). The germline CDR1 and CDR2 sequences are SGDLS and YYNGEE. The V gene lost 0 bases and the J gene lost 10 bases, with 14 bases spanning the gap. CDR3 length: 14 amino acids. In nucleotides, the CDR3 is TGTGCCAGCAGCGTAGGCCTTCGGGACCCGATTCAGTACTTC. As protein: CASSVGLRDPIQYF. The entire variable domain, with the rest obtained from reference TRBV9 and TRBJ2-4, is as follows: DSGVTQTPKHLITATGQRVTLRCSPRSGDLSVYWYQQSLDQGLQFLIQYYNGEERAKGNILERFSAQQFPDLHSELNLSSLELGDSALYFCASSVGLRDPIQYFGAGTRLSVL.

This clonotype turned up a few times. The rearrangement uses TRBV6-2 or TRBV6-3 and TRBJ2-3; TRBD1 is a possible D gene (6 bases). Trimming shortened V by 6 bases and J by 7 bases, and 14 bases separated the two germline ends. Germline V gene lookup returns CDR1 MNHEY and CDR2 SVGEGT. The CDR3 totals 13 residues. CDR3 amino acids: CASRSPQGYTQYF. CDR3 sequence (DNA): TGTGCCAGCAGGAGCCCACAGGGCTATACGCAGTATTTT.

The chain is built from TRBV29-1 and TRBJ1-1; unclear D gene. The ends were cut back, 6 bases at V and 4 bases at J, with 18 bases in the middle. Per the germline V gene, CDR1 is SQVTM and CDR2 is ANQGSEA. There are 14 residues in the CDR3. Here the CDR3 reads CSVSPGSEVTEAFF. In nucleotides, the CDR3 is TGCAGCGTGAGCCCCGGATCTGAGGTCACTGAAGCTTTCTTT.

The chain has TRBV15 and TRBJ2-5, with TRBD1 matching 7 bases. V dropped 5 bases and J dropped 2; count of bases not matched to a gene: 11. The V gene's germline CDR1 is LNHNV and CDR2 YYDKDF (reference sequence). The CDR3 has 16 amino acids. The CDR3 DNA sequence: TGTGCCACCAGCTTACGACAGGGCAGGGGGCAAGAGACCCAGTACTTC. It yields the protein CATSLRQGRGQETQYF.